This T cell receptor (beta chain) was sequenced in a study of T cells in Graves' hyperthyroidism and ophthalmopathy. General observations from the study: Most expanded thyroid clonotypes above 0.001 recurred in blood. Ophthalmopathy stood apart from stable hyperthyroidism in a 13 V-J model.

For this clonotype: Its antigen is not known.

The TCR beta CDR3 regions underwent amplification using RNA transcripts as the source. Carried out on the TCR CDR3, a first-round RT-PCR used the HTBI primer set. TCRdb passed the multiplex PCR reads through MiXCR, listing each CDR3 protein once. The table lists approximately 700,000 distinct CDR3 sequences, approximately 42% of them singletons. The CDR3 totals 16 residues. J gave up 1 base and V 6 bases, and 8 bases lay outside the gene matches. Lactation, pregnancy, other autoimmune disease or uncontrolled infection led to exclusion of patients. Used for diagnoses were clinical symptoms, serum thyroxine and TRAb, thyroid ultrasound and orbital computed tomography.

Sequencing was carried out using peripheral blood or thyroid tissue (not recorded which). The chain couples TRBV12-3 or TRBV12-4 to TRBJ1-5; 8 nucleotides line up with TRBD1. This TCR came from an adult man with Graves' disease, either hyperthyroidism or ophthalmopathy (not recorded which). The CDR3 DNA is TGTGCCAGCAGGCGAAAACAGGGGGTGAGCAATCAGCCCCAGCATTTT. This encodes CASRRKQGVSNQPQHF.